This T cell receptor (beta chain) came from a study of HIV-infected patients and healthy controls. Study results and caveats: CDR3 sharing between individuals was lower in HIV-infected patients than in healthy controls.

All unsorted peripheral T cells were captured because whole blood was used without fractionation. Alpha and beta constant-region primers primed reverse transcription of about 470 ng RNA. Alpha and beta chain libraries were made separately by chain-specific third strand synthesis with multiplexing indices. MiXCR, applied by TCRdb to the 5' RACE reads, yields one record per CDR3 protein. This sample has roughly 10,000 distinct CDR3 sequences; around 8% occur once, and the top ten carry about 5%. This clonotype is medium-sized within its sample. Its antigen remains unidentified. The CDR3 is 19 residues long. Germline CDR1 is MNHNY and CDR2 is SVGAGI (reference sequence). With V trimmed by 6 bases and J by 0 bases, 10 bases remained unmatched.

The sequencing sample was made of blood. This TCR was recovered from an adult in good health. The rearrangement links TRBV6-6 to TRBJ2-1; 14 nucleotides agree with TRBD2. The CDR3 sequence: CASSLPPGTSGSSYNEQFF. Written as DNA, the CDR3 is TGTGCCAGCAGCCTTCCCCCCGGGACTAGCGGGAGCTCCTACAATGAGCAGTTCTTC.